This TCR beta chain appears in the sequencing data of a study of OX40 agonist ivuxolimab in advanced cancers. Study in general: At 82.7% male, the cohort had a mean age of 60 years, ranging from roughly 20 to 90. Partial responses were recorded for three patients, including one with hepatocellular carcinoma and two with cutaneous melanoma. Overall study results and limits: Expanded clones tended on average to be more numerous among CD8+ T cells than CD4+.

V dropped 3 bases and J dropped 0; count of bases not matched to a gene: 0. Germline-derived CDR1 and CDR2 are SGHRS and YFSETQ. CDR3 length: 16 residues. As for this clone: Antigen: not known.

Sequencing used immunoSEQ multiplex PCR; TCRdb keeps in-frame clones, though not all of them. The sample has approximately 40,000 clones, 92% seen once; the top ten hold about a tenth. This chain uses TRBV5-1 with TRBJ2-1; 13 nucleotides agree with TRBD2. The TCR comes from an adult with an advanced solid tumor such as melanoma, head and neck, liver or kidney cancer. The sample in question was CD4+ or CD8+ T cells sorted from blood, obtained in a trial of the OX40 agonist ivuxolimab. This CDR3 is CASSWTSGSSYNEQFF. The CDR3 DNA follows: TGCGCCAGCAGCTGGACTAGCGGGAGCTCCTACAATGAGCAGTTCTTC.